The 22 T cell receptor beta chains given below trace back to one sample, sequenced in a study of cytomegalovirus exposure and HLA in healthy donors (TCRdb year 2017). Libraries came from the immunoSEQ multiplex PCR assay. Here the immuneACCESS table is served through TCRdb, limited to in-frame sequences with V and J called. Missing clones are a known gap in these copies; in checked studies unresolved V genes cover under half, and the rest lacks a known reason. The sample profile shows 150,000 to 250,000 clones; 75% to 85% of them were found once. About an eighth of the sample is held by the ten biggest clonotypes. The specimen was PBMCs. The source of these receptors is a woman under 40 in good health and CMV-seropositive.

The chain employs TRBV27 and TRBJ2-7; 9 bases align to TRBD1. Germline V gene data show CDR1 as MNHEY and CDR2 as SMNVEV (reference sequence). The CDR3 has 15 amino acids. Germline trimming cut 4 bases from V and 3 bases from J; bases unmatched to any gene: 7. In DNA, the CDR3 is TGTGCCAGCAGTTCAACCGGGACAGGGTTCTACGAGCAGTACTTC. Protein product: CASSSTGTGFYEQYF.

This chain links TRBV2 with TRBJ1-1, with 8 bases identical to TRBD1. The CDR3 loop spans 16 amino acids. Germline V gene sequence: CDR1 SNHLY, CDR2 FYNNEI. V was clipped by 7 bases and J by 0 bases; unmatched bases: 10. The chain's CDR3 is CASKGQGLFMNTEAFF. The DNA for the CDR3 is TGTGCCAGCAAAGGACAGGGCCTATTCATGAACACTGAAGCTTTCTTT. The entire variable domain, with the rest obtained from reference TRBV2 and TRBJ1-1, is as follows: EPEVTQTPSHQVTQMGQEVILRCVPISNHLYFYWYRQILGQKVEFLVSFYNNEISEKSEIFDDQFSVERPDGSNFTLKIRSTKLEDSAMYFCASKGQGLFMNTEAFFGQGTRLTVV.

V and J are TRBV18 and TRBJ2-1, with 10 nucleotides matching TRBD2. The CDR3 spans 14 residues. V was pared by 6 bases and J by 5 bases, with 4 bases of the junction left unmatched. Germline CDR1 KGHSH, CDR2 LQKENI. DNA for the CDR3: TGTGCCAGCTCGCCTAGCGGGGGAGACAATGAGCAGTTCTTC. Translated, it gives CASSPSGGDNEQFF.

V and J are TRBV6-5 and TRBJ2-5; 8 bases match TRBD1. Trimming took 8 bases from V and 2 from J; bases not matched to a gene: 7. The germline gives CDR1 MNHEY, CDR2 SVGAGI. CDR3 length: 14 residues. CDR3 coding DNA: TGTGCCAGCCGCCAACAGGGGGTTCAAGAGACCCAGTACTTC. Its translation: CASRQQGVQETQYF.

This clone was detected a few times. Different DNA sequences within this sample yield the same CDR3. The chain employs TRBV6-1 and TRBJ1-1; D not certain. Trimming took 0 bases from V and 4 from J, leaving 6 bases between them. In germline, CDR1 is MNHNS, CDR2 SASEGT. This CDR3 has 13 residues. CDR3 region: CASSEARGTEAFF. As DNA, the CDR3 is TGTGCCAGCAGTGAAGCGCGGGGCACTGAAGCTTTCTTT.

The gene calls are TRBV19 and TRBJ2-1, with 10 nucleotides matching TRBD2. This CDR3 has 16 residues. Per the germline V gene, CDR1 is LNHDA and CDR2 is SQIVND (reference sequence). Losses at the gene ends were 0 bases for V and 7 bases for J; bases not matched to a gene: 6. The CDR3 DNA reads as TGTGCCAGTAGTATAGAGGGTAGCGGGAGGTGGAATGAGCAGTTCTTC. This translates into CASSIEGSGRWNEQFF.

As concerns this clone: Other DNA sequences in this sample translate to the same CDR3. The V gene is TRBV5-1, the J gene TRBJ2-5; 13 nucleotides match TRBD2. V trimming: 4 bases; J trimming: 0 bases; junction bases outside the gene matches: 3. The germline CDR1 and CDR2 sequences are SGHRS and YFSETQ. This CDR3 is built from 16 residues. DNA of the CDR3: TGCGCCAGCAGCCCGGGGACTAGCGGGAACCAAGAGACCCAGTACTTC. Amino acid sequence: CASSPGTSGNQETQYF.

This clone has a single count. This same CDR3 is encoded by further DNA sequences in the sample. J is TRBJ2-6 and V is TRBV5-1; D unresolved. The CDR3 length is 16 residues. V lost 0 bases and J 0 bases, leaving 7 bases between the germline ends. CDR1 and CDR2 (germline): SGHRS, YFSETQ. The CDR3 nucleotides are TGCGCCAGCAGCTTGGTTTCGGGCTCTGGGGCCAACGTCCTGACTTTC. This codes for CASSLVSGSGANVLTF.

CDR3 sequence (DNA): TGTGCCAGCGCAGGGGCGTACGAGCAGTACTTC. It is translated as CASAGAYEQYF. The V call is TRBV6-5, the J call TRBJ2-7, with D tentatively TRBD1 (6 bases). This CDR3 is built from 11 residues. V lost 8 bases, J lost 4 bases, and 9 bases lay in between. Germline CDR1 MNHEY, CDR2 SVGAGI.

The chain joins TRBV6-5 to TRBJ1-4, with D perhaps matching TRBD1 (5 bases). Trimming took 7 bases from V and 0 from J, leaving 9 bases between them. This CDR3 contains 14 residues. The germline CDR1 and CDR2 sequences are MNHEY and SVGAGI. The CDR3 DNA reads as TGTGCCAGCAAAAACAGGCCAACTAATGAAAAACTGTTTTTT. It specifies CASKNRPTNEKLFF.

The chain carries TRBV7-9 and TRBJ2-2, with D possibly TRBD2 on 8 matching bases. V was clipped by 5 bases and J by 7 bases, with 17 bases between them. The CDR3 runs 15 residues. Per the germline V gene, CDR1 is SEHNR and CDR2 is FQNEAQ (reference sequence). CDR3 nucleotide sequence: TGTGCCAGCAGCCCCCGGGAGGGGGCGTTCGGGGAGCTGTTTTTT. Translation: CASSPREGAFGELFF. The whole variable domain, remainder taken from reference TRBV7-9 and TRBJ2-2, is DTGVSQNPRHKITKRGQNVTFRCDPISEHNRLYWYRQTLGQGPEFLTYFQNEAQLEKSRLLSDRFSAERPKGSFSTLEIQRTEQGDSAMYLCASSPREGAFGELFFGEGSRLTVL.

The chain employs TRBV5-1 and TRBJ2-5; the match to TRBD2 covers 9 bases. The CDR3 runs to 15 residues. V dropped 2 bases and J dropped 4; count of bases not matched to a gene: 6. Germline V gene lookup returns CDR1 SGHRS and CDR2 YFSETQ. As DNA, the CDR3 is TGCGCCAGCAGCTTCTTAGCGGGAGTAGGAGAGACCCAGTACTTC. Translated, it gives CASSFLAGVGETQYF.

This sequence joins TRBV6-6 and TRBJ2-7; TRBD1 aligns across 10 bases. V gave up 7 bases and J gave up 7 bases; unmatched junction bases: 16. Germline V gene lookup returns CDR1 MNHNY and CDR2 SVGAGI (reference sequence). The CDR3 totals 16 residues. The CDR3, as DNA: TGTGCCAGCAACGTCGCTTGGGACAGGGGATTTTGGGAGCAGTACTTC. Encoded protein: CASNVAWDRGFWEQYF.

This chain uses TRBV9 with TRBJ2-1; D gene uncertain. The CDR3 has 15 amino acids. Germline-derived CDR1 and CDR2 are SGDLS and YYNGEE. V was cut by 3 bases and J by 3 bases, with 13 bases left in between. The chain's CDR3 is CASSAQIESYNEQFF. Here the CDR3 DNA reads TGTGCCAGCAGCGCTCAAATTGAGAGCTACAATGAGCAGTTCTTC.

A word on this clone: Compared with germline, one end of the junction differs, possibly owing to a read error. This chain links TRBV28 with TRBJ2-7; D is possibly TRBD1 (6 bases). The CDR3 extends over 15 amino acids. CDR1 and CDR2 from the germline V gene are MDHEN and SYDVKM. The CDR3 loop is CASRLRLATGTEQYF. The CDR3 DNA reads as TGTGCCAGCCGTTTGCGGCTCGCAACAGGGACCGAGCAGTACTTC.

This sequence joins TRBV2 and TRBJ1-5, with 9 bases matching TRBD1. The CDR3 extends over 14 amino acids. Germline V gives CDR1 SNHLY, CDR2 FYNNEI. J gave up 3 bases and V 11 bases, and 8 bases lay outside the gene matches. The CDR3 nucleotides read TGTGCCGGCTGGACAGGGGAACTCAATCAGCCCCAGCATTTT. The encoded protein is CAGWTGELNQPQHF.

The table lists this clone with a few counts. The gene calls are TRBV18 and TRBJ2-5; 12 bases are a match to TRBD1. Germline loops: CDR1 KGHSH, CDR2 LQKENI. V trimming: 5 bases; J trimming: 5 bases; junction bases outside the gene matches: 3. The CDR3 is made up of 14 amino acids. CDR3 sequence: CASSAGTGGETQYF. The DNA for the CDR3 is TGTGCCAGCTCAGCGGGGACAGGGGGCGAGACCCAGTACTTC.

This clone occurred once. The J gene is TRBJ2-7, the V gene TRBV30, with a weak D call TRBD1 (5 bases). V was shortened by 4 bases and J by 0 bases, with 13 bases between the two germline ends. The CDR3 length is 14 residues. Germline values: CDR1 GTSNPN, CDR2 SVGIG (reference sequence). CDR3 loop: CAWNTGRSSYEQYF. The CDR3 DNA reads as TGTGCCTGGAACACAGGCCGGAGCTCCTACGAGCAGTACTTC.

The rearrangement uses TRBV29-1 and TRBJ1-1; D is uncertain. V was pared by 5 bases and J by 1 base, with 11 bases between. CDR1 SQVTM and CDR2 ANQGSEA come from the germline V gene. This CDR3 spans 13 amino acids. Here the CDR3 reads CSVTSGGNTEAFF. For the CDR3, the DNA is TGCAGCGTTACAAGCGGTGGGAACACTGAAGCTTTCTTT.

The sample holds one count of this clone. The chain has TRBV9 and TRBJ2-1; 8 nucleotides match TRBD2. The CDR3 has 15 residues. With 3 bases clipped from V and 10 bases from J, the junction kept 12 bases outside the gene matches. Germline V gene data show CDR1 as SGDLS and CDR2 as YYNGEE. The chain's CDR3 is CASSAGGREAGEQFF. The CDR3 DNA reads TGTGCCAGCAGCGCAGGAGGGCGGGAGGCTGGAGAGCAGTTCTTC.

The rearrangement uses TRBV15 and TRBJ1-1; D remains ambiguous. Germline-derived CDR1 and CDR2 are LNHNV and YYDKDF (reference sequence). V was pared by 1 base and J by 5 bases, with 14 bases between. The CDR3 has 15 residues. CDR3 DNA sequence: TGTGCCACCAGCAGAGGTGGGCAGGCTCGGACTGAAGCTTTCTTT. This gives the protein CATSRGGQARTEAFF.

The CDR3 DNA reads as TGTGCCAGCAACGGGAGGCAGGGGCCGAACACTGAAGCTTTCTTT. Translation: CASNGRQGPNTEAFF. This chain connects TRBV2 to TRBJ1-1; TRBD1 is a possible D gene (6 bases). Germline CDR1 SNHLY, CDR2 FYNNEI. The germline V and J ends were trimmed by 7 bases and 1 base, with 16 bases remaining between them. This CDR3 is 15 amino acids long.